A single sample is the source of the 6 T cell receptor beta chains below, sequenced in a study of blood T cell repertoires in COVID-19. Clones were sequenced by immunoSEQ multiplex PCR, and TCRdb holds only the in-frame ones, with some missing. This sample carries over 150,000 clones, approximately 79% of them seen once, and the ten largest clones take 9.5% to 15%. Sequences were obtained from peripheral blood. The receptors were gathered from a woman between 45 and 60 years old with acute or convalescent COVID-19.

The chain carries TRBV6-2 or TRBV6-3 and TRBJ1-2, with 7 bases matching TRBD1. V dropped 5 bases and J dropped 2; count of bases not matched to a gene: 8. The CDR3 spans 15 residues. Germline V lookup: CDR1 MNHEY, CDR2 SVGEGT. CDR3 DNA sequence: TGTGCCAGCAGTGACCCGGGACAGTCAAACTATGGCTACACCTTC. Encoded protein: CASSDPGQSNYGYTF.

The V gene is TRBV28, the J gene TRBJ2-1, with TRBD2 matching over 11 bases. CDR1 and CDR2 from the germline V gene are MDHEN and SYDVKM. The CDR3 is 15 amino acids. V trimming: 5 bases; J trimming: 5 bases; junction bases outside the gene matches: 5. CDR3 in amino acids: CASSPPSGGHNEQFF. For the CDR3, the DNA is TGTGCCAGCAGTCCCCCTAGCGGGGGGCACAATGAGCAGTTCTTC.

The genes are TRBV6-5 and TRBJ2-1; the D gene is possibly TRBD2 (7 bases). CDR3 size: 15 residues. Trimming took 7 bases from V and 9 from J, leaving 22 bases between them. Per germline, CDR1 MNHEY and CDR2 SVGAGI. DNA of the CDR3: TGTGCCAGCACCCTCCTCGGGGGGCTGAGAGGTGAGCAGTTCTTC. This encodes CASTLLGGLRGEQFF.

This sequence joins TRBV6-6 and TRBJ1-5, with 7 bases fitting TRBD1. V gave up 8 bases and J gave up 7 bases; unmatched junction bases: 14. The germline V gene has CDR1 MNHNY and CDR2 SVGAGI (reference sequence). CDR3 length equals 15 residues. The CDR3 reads CASANDREGWQPQHF. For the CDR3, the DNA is TGTGCCAGCGCGAATGACAGGGAAGGATGGCAGCCCCAGCATTTT.

The CDR3 nucleotides read TGCGCCAGCAGCTTGGCCGAGCGGGCCGGGCCCTACAATGAGCAGTTCTTC. Translation gives CASSLAERAGPYNEQFF. The V call is TRBV5-1, the J call TRBJ2-1; D might be TRBD2 (6 bases). CDR3 length: 17 amino acids. V dropped 0 bases and J dropped 2 bases, with 15 bases sitting between them. Germline V gives CDR1 SGHRS, CDR2 YFSETQ. The whole variable domain, remainder taken from reference TRBV5-1 and TRBJ2-1, is KAGVTQTPRYLIKTRGQQVTLSCSPISGHRSVSWYQQTPGQGLQFLFEYFSETQRNKGNFPGRFSGRQFSNSRSEMNVSTLELGDSALYLCASSLAERAGPYNEQFFGPGTRLTVL.

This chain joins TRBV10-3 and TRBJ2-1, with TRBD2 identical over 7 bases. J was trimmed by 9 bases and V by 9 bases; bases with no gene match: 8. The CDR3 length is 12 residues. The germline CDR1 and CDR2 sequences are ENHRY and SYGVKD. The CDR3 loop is CAIRGGSGEQFF. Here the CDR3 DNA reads TGTGCCATAAGGGGAGGGAGTGGTGAGCAGTTCTTC.